This T cell receptor (beta chain) stems from a study of patients and donors after allogeneic stem cell transplantation. The CDR3 length is 12 residues. V lost 5 bases, J lost 3 bases, and 8 bases lay in between. Germline CDR1 is KGHSH and CDR2 is LQKENI. There are a few counts of this clonotype. One entry per CDR3 protein, called by TCRdb with MiXCR from the RT-PCR reads. This table holds 800,000 to 1,000,000 distinct CDR3 sequences, roughly 18% found once. The material sequenced was blood, either unsorted or a sorted T cell fraction (not recorded which). This chain connects TRBV18 to TRBJ2-7, with a tentative D call TRBD1 (5 bases). This TCR was sampled from a human donor who was either an allogeneic HSCT recipient or a stem cell or donor lymphocyte infusion donor (not recorded which). It is not recorded whose cells these are; they may come from a transplant donor. The CDR3 DNA reads as TGTGCCAGCTCAGAACAGGTCTACGAGCAGTACTTC. This codes for CASSEQVYEQYF.